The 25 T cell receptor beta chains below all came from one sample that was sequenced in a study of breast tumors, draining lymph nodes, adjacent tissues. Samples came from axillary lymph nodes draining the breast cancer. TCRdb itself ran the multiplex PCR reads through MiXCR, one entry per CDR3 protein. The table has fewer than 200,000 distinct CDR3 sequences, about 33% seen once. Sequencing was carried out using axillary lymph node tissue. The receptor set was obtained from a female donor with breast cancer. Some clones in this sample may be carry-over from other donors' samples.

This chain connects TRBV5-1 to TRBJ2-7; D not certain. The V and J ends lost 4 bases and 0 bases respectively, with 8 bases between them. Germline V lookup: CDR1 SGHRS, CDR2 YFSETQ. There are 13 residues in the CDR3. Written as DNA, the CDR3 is TGCGCCAGCAGCGAAACGGACTCCTACGAGCAGTACTTC. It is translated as CASSETDSYEQYF.

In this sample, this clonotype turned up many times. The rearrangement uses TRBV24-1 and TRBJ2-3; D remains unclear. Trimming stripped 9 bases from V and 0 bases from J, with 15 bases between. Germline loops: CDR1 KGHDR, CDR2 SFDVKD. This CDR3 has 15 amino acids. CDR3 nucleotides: TGTGCCACCTCCCCCGGTGCGTATAGCACAGATACGCAGTATTTT. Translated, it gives CATSPGAYSTDTQYF.

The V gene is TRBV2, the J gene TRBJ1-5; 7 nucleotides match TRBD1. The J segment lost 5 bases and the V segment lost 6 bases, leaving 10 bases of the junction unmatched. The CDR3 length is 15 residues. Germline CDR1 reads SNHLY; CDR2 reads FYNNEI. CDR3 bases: TGTGCCAGCAGGAGACAGGGTGGTTTCGATCAGCCCCAGCATTTT. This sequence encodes CASRRQGGFDQPQHF.

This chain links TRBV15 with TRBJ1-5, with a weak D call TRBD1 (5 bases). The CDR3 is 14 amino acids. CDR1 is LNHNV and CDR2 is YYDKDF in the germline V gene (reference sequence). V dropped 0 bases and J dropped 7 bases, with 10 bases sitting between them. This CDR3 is CATSREQGRQPQHF. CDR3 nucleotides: TGTGCCACCAGCAGAGAGCAGGGAAGACAGCCCCAGCATTTT.

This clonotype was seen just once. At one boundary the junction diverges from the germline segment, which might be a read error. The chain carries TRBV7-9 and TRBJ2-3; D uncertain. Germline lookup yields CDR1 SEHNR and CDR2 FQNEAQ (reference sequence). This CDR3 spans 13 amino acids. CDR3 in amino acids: CASSRCSTEAQYF. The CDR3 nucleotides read TGTGCCAGCAGCAGATGTAGCACAGAGGCGCAATATTTT. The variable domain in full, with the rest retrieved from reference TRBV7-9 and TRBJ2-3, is DTGVSQNPRHKITKRGQNVTFRCDPISEHNRLYWYRQTLGQGPEFLTYFQNEAQLEKSRLLSDRFSAERPKGSFSTLEIQRTEQGDSAMYLCASSRCSTEAQYFGPGTRLTVL.

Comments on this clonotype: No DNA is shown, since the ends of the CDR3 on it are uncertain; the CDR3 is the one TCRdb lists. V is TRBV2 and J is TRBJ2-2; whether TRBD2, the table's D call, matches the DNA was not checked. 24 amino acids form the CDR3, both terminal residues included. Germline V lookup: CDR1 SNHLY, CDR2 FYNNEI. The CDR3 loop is CASRTRTSGYYEQYFGPGTRELFF.

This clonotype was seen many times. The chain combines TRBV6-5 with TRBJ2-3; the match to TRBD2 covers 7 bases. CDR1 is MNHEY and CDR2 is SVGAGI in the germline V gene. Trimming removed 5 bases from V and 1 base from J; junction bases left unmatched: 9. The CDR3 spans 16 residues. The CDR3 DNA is TGTGCCAGCAGTACACTGCTTCGGGGGGGCACAGATACGCAGTATTTT. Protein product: CASSTLLRGGTDTQYF.

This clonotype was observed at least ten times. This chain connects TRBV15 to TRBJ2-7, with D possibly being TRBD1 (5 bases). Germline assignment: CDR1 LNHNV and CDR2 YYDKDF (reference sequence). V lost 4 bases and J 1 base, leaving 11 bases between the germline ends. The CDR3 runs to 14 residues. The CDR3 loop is CATSTTGLSYEQYF. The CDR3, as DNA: TGTGCCACCAGCACTACAGGTCTGTCCTACGAGCAGTACTTC. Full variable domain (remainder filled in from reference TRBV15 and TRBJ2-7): DAMVIQNPRYQVTQFGKPVTLSCSQTLNHNVMYWYQQKSSQAPKLLFHYYDKDFNNEADTPDNFQSRRPNTSFCFLDIRSPGLGDTAMYLCATSTTGLSYEQYFGPGTRLTVT.

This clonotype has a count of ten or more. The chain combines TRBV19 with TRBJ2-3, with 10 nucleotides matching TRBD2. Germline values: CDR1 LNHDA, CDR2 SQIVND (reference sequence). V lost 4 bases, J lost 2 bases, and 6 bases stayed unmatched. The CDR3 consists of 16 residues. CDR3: CASSTPGLANTDTQYF. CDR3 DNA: TGTGCCAGTAGTACACCGGGACTAGCGAACACAGATACGCAGTATTTT.

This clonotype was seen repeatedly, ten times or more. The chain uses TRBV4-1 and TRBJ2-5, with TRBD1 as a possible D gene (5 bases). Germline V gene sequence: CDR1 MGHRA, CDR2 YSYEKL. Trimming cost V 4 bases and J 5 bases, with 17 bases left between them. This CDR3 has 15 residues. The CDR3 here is CASSPREGSVETQYF. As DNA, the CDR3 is TGCGCCAGCAGCCCCAGGGAAGGGTCGGTGGAGACCCAGTACTTC.

The CDR3: CASSYGTGDEQYF. CDR3 bases: TGTGCCAGCAGCTACGGGACAGGGGACGAGCAGTACTTC. The chain has TRBV7-2 and TRBJ2-7; 10 nucleotides match TRBD1. Germline values: CDR1 SGHTA, CDR2 FQGNSA. V trimming: 4 bases; J trimming: 5 bases; junction bases outside the gene matches: 2. The CDR3 runs to 13 residues.

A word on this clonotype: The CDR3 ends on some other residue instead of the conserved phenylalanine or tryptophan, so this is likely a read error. The CDR3 protein is CASSGSGTGTLYGYTS. The CDR3 region has the DNA TGTGCCAGTAGTGGCAGCGGGACAGGGACTCTCTATGGCTACACCTCC. The chain uses TRBV19 and TRBJ1-2; 9 bases align to TRBD1. The germline V gene encodes CDR1 LNHDA and CDR2 SQIVND (reference sequence). The CDR3 has 16 residues. The V and J ends lost 5 bases and 4 bases, in that order; junction bases with no gene match: 11.

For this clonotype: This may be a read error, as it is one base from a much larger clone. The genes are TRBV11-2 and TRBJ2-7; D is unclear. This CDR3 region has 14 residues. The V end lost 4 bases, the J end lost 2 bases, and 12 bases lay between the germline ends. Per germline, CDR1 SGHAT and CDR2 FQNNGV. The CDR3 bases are TGTGCCAGCAGCTCCGTGAACGCGGCCTACGAGCAGTACTTC. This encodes CASSSVNAAYEQYF.

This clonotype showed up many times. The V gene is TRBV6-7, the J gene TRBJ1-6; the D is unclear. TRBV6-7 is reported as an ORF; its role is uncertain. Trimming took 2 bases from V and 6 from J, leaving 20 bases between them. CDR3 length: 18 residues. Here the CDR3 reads CASSYPYSPPKANSPLHF. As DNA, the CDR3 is TGTGCCAGCAGTTACCCCTATAGTCCGCCGAAGGCTAATTCACCCCTCCACTTT.

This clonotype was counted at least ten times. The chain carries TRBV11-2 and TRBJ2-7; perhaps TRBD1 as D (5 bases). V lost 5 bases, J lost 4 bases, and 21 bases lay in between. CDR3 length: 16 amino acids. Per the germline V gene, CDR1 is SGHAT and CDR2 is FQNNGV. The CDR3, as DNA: TGTGCCAGCAGCCCAGTTAAAGGGGCAGACGGGTACGAGCAGTACTTC. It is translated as CASSPVKGADGYEQYF.

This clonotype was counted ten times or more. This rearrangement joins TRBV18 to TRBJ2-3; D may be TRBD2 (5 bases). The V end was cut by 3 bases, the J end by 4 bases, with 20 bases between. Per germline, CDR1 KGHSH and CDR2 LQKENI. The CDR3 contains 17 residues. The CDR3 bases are TGTGCCAGCTCACCGATGGCGGCAGGACTCAAGGCAGATACGCAGTATTTT. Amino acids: CASSPMAAGLKADTQYF.

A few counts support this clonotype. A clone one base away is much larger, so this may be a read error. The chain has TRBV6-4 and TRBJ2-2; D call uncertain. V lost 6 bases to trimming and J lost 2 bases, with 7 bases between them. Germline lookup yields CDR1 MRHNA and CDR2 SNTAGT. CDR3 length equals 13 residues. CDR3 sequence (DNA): TGTGCCAGCAGACATCAAAACACCGGGGAGCTGTTTTTT. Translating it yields CASRHQNTGELFF.

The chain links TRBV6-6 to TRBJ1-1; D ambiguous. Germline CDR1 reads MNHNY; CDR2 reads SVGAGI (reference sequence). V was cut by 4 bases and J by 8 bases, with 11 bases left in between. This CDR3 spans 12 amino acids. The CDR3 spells CASSSGIGEAFF. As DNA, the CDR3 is TGTGCCAGCAGTTCGGGTATAGGGGAAGCTTTCTTT.

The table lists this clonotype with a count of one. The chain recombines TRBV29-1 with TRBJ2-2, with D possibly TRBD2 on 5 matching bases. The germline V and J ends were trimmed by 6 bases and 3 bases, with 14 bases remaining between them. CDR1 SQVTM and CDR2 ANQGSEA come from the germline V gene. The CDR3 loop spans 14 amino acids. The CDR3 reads CSVRAVGDTGELFF. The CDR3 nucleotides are TGCAGCGTCCGAGCGGTTGGAGACACCGGGGAGCTGTTTTTT.

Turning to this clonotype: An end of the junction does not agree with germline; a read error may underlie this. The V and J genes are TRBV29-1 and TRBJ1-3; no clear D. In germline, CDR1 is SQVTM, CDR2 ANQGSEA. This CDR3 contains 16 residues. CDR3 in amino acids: CASSLGSGLSGTTIYF. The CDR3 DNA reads TGTGCCAGCAGCTTAGGGAGTGGGCTCTCTGGAACCACCATATACTTT.

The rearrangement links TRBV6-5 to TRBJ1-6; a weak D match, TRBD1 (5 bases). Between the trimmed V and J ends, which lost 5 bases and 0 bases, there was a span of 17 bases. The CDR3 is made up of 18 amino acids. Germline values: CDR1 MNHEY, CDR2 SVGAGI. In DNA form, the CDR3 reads TGTGCCAGCAGTCTCGACAGCCATACCGGCTCCTATAATTCACCCCTCCACTTT. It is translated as CASSLDSHTGSYNSPLHF.

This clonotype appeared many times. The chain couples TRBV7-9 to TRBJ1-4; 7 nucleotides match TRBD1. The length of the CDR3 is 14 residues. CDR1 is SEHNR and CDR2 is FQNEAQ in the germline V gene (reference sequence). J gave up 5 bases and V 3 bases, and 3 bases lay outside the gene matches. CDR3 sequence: CASSFQTGNEKLFF. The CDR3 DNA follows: TGTGCCAGCAGCTTCCAGACAGGGAATGAAAAACTGTTTTTT.

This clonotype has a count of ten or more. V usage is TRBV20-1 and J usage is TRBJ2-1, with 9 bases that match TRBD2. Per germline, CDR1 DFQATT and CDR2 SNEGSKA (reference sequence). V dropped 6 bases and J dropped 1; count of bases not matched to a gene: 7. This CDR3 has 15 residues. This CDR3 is CSADPLAGSYNEQFF. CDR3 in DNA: TGCAGTGCCGACCCCCTAGCGGGGTCCTACAATGAGCAGTTCTTC.

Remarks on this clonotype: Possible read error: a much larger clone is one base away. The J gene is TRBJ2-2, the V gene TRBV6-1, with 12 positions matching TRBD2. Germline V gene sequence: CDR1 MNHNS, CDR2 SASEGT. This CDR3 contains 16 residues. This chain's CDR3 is CASTPLAGGGTGELLF. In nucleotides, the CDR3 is TGTGCCAGCACCCCACTAGCGGGAGGTGGCACCGGGGAGCTGCTTTTT.

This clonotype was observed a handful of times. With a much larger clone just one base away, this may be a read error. For the CDR3, the DNA is TGTGCCAGCTCAACGACAAATCAGCCCCAGCATTTT. Protein product: CASSTTNQPQHF. The J gene is TRBJ1-5, the V gene TRBV18; D gene ambiguous. Trimming pared 5 bases from V and 4 bases from J, leaving 6 bases between. This CDR3 comprises 12 residues. Per germline, CDR1 KGHSH and CDR2 LQKENI. Full variable domain (outside the CDR3, taken from reference TRBV18 and TRBJ1-5): NAGVMQNPRHLVRRRGQEARLRCSPMKGHSHVYWYRQLPEEGLKFMVYLQKENIIDESGMPKERFSAEFPKEGPSILRIQQVVRGDSAAYFCASSTTNQPQHFGDGTRLSIL.